One sample yielded the 19 T cell receptor beta chains listed below, sequenced in a study of T cell changes during pregnancy in multiple sclerosis. Some clones are missing from TCRdb's copy, which holds only in-frame ones; the method was immunoSEQ multiplex PCR. The data hold about 23,000 clones, with roughly 87% observed a single time. The material sequenced was CD8+ T cells from peripheral blood mononuclear cells, taken after pregnancy. Every receptor here comes from a female donor with multiple sclerosis, enrolled in a pregnancy study.

The rearrangement uses TRBV10-2 and TRBJ2-3; 7 bases line up with TRBD2. The V gene's germline CDR1 is WSHSY and CDR2 SAAADI. This CDR3 spans 17 amino acids. V trimming: 2 bases; J trimming: 2 bases; junction bases outside the gene matches: 10. CDR3 sequence: CASSEPGRQGPTDTQYF. The CDR3 bases are TGCGCCAGCAGTGAGCCCGGGAGGCAGGGCCCCACAGATACGCAGTATTTT.

The CDR3 DNA is TGCGCCAGCAGCGGCGGACTAGCGGTAAAAGGCGTCCACGAGCAGTACTTC. Translation: CASSGGLAVKGVHEQYF. The chain recombines TRBV5-1 with TRBJ2-7; 10 bases match TRBD2. V lost 4 bases to trimming and J lost 5 bases; unmatched junction nucleotides: 15. Germline V lookup: CDR1 SGHRS, CDR2 YFSETQ. The CDR3 runs to 17 residues.

The chain links TRBV2 to TRBJ1-1, with 9 bases matching TRBD1. The junction had 1 base not matched to a gene; V was cut back by 5 bases and J by 3 bases. CDR1 is SNHLY, CDR2 FYNNEI, per germline. The CDR3 length is 13 residues. CDR3 protein: CASSWTGDTEAFF. Here the CDR3 DNA reads TGTGCCAGCAGTTGGACAGGGGACACTGAAGCTTTCTTT.

The chain links TRBV6-1 to TRBJ2-1; 11 bases line up with TRBD1. The CDR3 is 15 amino acids. Germline assignment: CDR1 MNHNS and CDR2 SASEGT. The J segment lost 6 bases and the V segment lost 4 bases, leaving 5 bases of the junction unmatched. The CDR3 loop is CASSGGQGEINEQFF. The DNA for the CDR3 is TGTGCCAGCAGTGGGGGACAGGGGGAAATCAATGAGCAGTTCTTC.

The chain has TRBV11-2 and TRBJ2-5; 16 bases line up with TRBD2. Germline loops: CDR1 SGHAT, CDR2 FQNNGV. V was pared by 5 bases and J by 1 base, with 4 bases of the junction left unmatched. The CDR3 contains 17 residues. The chain's CDR3 is CASSPGTSGRVQETQYF. Written as DNA, the CDR3 is TGTGCCAGCAGCCCCGGGACTAGCGGGAGGGTCCAAGAGACCCAGTACTTC. The variable domain in full, with the rest retrieved from reference TRBV11-2 and TRBJ2-5, is EAGVAQSPRYKIIEKRQSVAFWCNPISGHATLYWYQQILGQGPKLLIQFQNNGVVDDSQLPKDRFSAERLKGVDSTLKIQPAKLEDSAVYLCASSPGTSGRVQETQYFGPGTRLLVL.

V is TRBV4-3 and J is TRBJ2-7; D remains ambiguous. CDR3 length: 15 amino acids. Germline V gives CDR1 LGHNA, CDR2 YSLEER. V was trimmed by 4 bases and J by 5 bases, leaving 18 bases between them. The DNA of the CDR3 is TGCGCCAGCAGCCCCGGGTACGGCGAAAGCAACGAGCAGTACTTC. It is translated as CASSPGYGESNEQYF.

The genes are TRBV5-6 and TRBJ1-2; D call uncertain. The V end was cut by 4 bases, the J end by 2 bases, with 9 bases between. The CDR3 is 13 amino acids. Germline lookup yields CDR1 SGHDT and CDR2 YYEEEE. The DNA for the CDR3 is TGTGCCAGCAGCCCGGAGGGAAACTATGGCTACACCTTC. Translated: CASSPEGNYGYTF.

Only a few counts were recorded for this clone. The chain joins TRBV4-2 to TRBJ2-1; the match to TRBD2 covers 10 bases. There are 16 residues in the CDR3. Germline V CDR1 and CDR2: LGHNA, YNFKEQ. The V and J ends lost 0 bases and 2 bases, in that order; junction bases with no gene match: 1. The CDR3 coding sequence is TGTGCCAGCAGCCAAGATGGGACTAGCGCCTACAATGAGCAGTTCTTC. Residues: CASSQDGTSAYNEQFF.

On this clone itself: This CDR3 is also generated by other DNA sequences in the sample. The chain combines TRBV5-1 with TRBJ2-7; TRBD2 matches 10 bases. Germline V CDR1 and CDR2: SGHRS, YFSETQ. V dropped 3 bases and J dropped 2; count of bases not matched to a gene: 5. The CDR3 spans 15 residues. CDR3 region: CASSSGTSVAYEQYF. The CDR3 DNA reads TGCGCCAGCAGCTCCGGGACTAGCGTCGCCTACGAGCAGTACTTC. The whole variable domain, remainder taken from reference TRBV5-1 and TRBJ2-7, is KAGVTQTPRYLIKTRGQQVTLSCSPISGHRSVSWYQQTPGQGLQFLFEYFSETQRNKGNFPGRFSGRQFSNSRSEMNVSTLELGDSALYLCASSSGTSVAYEQYFGPGTRLTVT.

The chain is built from TRBV7-6 and TRBJ2-5, with 14 bases identical to TRBD2. Germline V gives CDR1 SGHVS, CDR2 FNYEAQ. This CDR3 has 18 residues. Trimming at V came to 2 bases and at J to 4 bases, leaving 9 bases not matched to a gene. CDR3 nucleotide sequence: TGTGCCAGCAGCTTACTGGTGACTAGCGGGAGGGCTGGAGAGACCCAGTACTTC. This sequence encodes CASSLLVTSGRAGETQYF.

The chain combines TRBV5-4 with TRBJ2-1; TRBD1 matches 7 bases. Germline V gives CDR1 SGHNT, CDR2 YYREEE (reference sequence). CDR3 length: 15 amino acids. V shed 5 bases, J shed 5 bases, and the junction held 10 bases outside the gene matches. The CDR3 DNA reads TGTGCCAGCAGTTACTACAGGGGTCCTAACAATGAGCAGTTCTTC. This sequence encodes CASSYYRGPNNEQFF.

The chain joins TRBV19 to TRBJ2-7; D might be TRBD2 (5 bases). Trimming stripped 5 bases from V and 0 bases from J, with 11 bases between. CDR1 and CDR2 from the germline V gene are LNHDA and SQIVND (reference sequence). CDR3 length equals 14 residues. The chain's CDR3 is CASSAAGYSYEQYF. CDR3 coding DNA: TGTGCCAGTAGTGCTGCGGGTTACTCCTACGAGCAGTACTTC.

The V call is TRBV18, the J call TRBJ2-7; TRBD2 might be the D (5 bases). V dropped 2 bases and J dropped 3 bases, with 8 bases sitting between them. Germline V gives CDR1 KGHSH, CDR2 LQKENI. This CDR3 has 13 amino acids. The CDR3 sequence is CASSPDEGYEQYF. The CDR3 DNA is TGTGCCAGCTCACCAGACGAGGGCTACGAGCAGTACTTC. The full variable domain, with the rest looked up from reference TRBV18 and TRBJ2-7, is NAGVMQNPRHLVRRRGQEARLRCSPMKGHSHVYWYRQLPEEGLKFMVYLQKENIIDESGMPKERFSAEFPKEGPSILRIQQVVRGDSAAYFCASSPDEGYEQYFGPGTRLTVT.

This chain links TRBV27 with TRBJ2-3; TRBD2 matches 8 bases. Germline V lookup: CDR1 MNHEY, CDR2 SMNVEV (reference sequence). The CDR3 has 18 residues. V trimming: 1 base; J trimming: 1 base; junction bases outside the gene matches: 10. CDR3 residues: CASSLLAGGPWGTDTQYF. The CDR3 nucleotides read TGTGCCAGCAGTTTATTGGCGGGAGGCCCCTGGGGCACAGATACGCAGTATTTT.

The chain employs TRBV4-1 and TRBJ2-5; the D is unclear. Per the germline V gene, CDR1 is MGHRA and CDR2 is YSYEKL. Trimming cost V 2 bases and J 2 bases, with 3 bases left between them. This CDR3 is 12 amino acids long. The CDR3 DNA is TGCGCCAGCAGCCAACAGCAAGAGACCCAGTACTTC. Protein sequence: CASSQQQETQYF.

This sequence joins TRBV9 and TRBJ2-1; weak D call: TRBD2 (5 bases). Germline CDR1 and CDR2: SGDLS and YYNGEE. The length of the CDR3 is 15 residues. Deletions cut 4 bases from V and 0 bases from J, with 11 bases between. The CDR3 coding sequence is TGTGCCAGCAGCATAAGGGAGAGCTCCTACAATGAGCAGTTCTTC. It encodes CASSIRESSYNEQFF.

The J gene is TRBJ2-3, the V gene TRBV19, with a weak D call TRBD1 (5 bases). Trimming left V 5 bases short and J 6 bases short, with 9 bases between. The germline V gene encodes CDR1 LNHDA and CDR2 SQIVND (reference sequence). CDR3 size: 12 residues. The CDR3 sequence is CASSGQGDTQYF. DNA of the CDR3: TGTGCCAGTAGTGGTCAGGGTGATACGCAGTATTTT.

The CDR3 loop is CASSYSEDRGGGYTF. As DNA, the CDR3 is TGTGCCAGCAGTTACTCGGAGGACAGGGGAGGCGGCTACACCTTC. The V and J genes are TRBV6-5 and TRBJ1-2; TRBD1 matches at 9 bases. The CDR3 contains 15 residues. With V trimmed by 0 bases and J by 8 bases, 7 bases remained unmatched. The germline V gene encodes CDR1 MNHEY and CDR2 SVGAGI.

The rearrangement joins TRBV10-3 to TRBJ2-1; 13 bases fit TRBD2. CDR1 is ENHRY, CDR2 SYGVKD, per germline. V trimming: 6 bases; J trimming: 8 bases; junction bases outside the gene matches: 16. This CDR3 has 18 amino acids. CDR3 coding DNA: TGTGCCATCAGCGCCCTATTGAGGACTAGCGGGAGTAGCGATGAGCAGTTCTTC. Protein product: CAISALLRTSGSSDEQFF.